This TCR beta chain was sequenced in a study of T cells in Graves' hyperthyroidism and ophthalmopathy. It was RNA transcripts that yielded the amplified TCR beta CDR3 regions. A set of HTBI primers served as the primers for a first-round RT-PCR of the TCR CDR3. TCRdb reprocessed the multiplex PCR reads via MiXCR and lists one record per CDR3 protein. The sample lists roughly 500,000 distinct CDR3 sequences, approximately 15% occurring once. Patients between 18 and 65 years old had hyperthyroidism, newly diagnosed and lasting under 2 months. The study left out patients who had uncontrolled infection, other autoimmune disease, pregnancy or lactation. Ahead of any ophthalmopathy symptoms, the blood sample was obtained at the first diagnosis of hyperthyroidism. From approximately 9.5 ml of fresh peripheral blood, PBMCs were isolated. This clonotype came up many times. This CDR3 has 14 residues. V dropped 4 bases and J dropped 7 bases, with 15 bases sitting between them.

This sequence originates from a woman aged 25 to 39 with Graves' hyperthyroidism that later progressed to Graves' ophthalmopathy. The sample was blood. The chain has TRBV12-3 or TRBV12-4 and TRBJ2-3; D remains unclear. CDR3 in DNA: TGTGCCAGCAGTTCCCCCGACAATCCCAATACGCAGTATTTT. Amino acids: CASSSPDNPNTQYF.